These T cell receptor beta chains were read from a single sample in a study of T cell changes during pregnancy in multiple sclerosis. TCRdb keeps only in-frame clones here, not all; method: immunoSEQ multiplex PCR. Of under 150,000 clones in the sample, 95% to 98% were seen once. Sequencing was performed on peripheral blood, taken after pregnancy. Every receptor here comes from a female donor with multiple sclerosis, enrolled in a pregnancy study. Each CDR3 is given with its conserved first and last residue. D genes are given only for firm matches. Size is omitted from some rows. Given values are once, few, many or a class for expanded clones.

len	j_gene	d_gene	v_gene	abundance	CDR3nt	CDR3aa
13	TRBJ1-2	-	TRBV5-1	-	TGCGCCAGCAGCTCCTCCGAAACTTATGGCTACACCTTC	CASSSSETYGYTF
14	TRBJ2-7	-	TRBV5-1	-	TGCGCCAGCAGCTTGGGTGGGGGGACCTACGAGCAGTACTTC	CASSLGGGTYEQYF
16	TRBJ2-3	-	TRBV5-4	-	TGTGCCAGCAGCTTGAAACAGCAGGGTGTTGGGGATACGCAGTATTTT	CASSLKQQGVGDTQYF
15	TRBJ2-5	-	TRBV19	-	TGTGCCAGTAGTATGGGCAGCAGAGGGTTGGGGACCCAGTACTTC	CASSMGSRGLGTQYF
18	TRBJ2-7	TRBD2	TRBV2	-	TGTGCCAGCAGCCCCGGGACTAGCGGGATCCACAGCCCCTACGAGCAGTACTTC	CASSPGTSGIHSPYEQYF
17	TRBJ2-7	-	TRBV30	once	TGTGCCTGGAGTGTTCATATCTCGAAGCGGACCTCCTACGAGCAGTACTTC	CAWSVHISKRTSYEQYF
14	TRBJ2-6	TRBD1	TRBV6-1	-	TGTGCCAGCAACGACAGGGCTGGGGCCAACGTCCTGACTTTC	CASNDRAGANVLTF
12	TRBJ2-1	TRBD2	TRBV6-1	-	TGTGCCAGCAGTGTCACTAGCGGTGAGCAGTTCTTC	CASSVTSGEQFF
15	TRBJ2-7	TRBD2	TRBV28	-	TGTGCCAGCAGCCGAATAGCGGGGATAACCTACGAGCAGTACTTC	CASSRIAGITYEQYF
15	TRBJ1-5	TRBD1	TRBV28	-	TGTGCCAGCAGTTCGACAGGGGTGCGCAATCAGCCCCAGCATTTT	CASSSTGVRNQPQHF
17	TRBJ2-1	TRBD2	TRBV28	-	TGTGCCAGCAGTTTATTCACCCTAGCGGACTCCTACAATGAGCAGTTCTTC	CASSLFTLADSYNEQFF
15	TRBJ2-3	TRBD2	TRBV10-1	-	TGCGCCAGCAGAGAACTAGCGGCCATAGCAGATACGCAGTATTTT	CASRELAAIADTQYF
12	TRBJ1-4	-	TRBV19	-	TGTGCCAGTAGTCTAACCGGTGAAAAACTGTTTTTT	CASSLTGEKLFF
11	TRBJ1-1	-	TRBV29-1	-	TGCAGCGTTGAACGGAACACTGAAGCTTTCTTT	CSVERNTEAFF
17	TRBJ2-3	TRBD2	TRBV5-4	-	TGTGCCAGCAGCTGGGGAGGAGCGGGGAGGTTGACAGATACGCAGTATTTT	CASSWGGAGRLTDTQYF
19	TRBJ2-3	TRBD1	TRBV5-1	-	TGCGCCAGCAGCTTGCCTTCGGAGGGACAGGGACACCGCACAGATACGCAGTATTTT	CASSLPSEGQGHRTDTQYF
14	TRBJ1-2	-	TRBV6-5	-	TGTGCCAGCAGTTATATGGGGAAGGAGGGAGGCTACACCTTC	CASSYMGKEGGYTF
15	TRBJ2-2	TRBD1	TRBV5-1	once	TGCGCCAGCAGGCCCGGGACAGGGAACACCGGGGAGCTGTTTTTT	CASRPGTGNTGELFF
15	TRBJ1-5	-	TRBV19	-	TGTGCCAGTAGTATAAGGAGCAGCCGAAATCAGCCCCAGCATTTT	CASSIRSSRNQPQHF
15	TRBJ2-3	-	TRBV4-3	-	TGCGCCAGCAGCCAAGGGAGGGTAAGCACAGATACGCAGTATTTT	CASSQGRVSTDTQYF
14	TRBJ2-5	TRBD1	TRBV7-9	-	TGTGCCAGCAGCCCCTGGGACAGGGAGGAGACCCAGTACTTC	CASSPWDREETQYF
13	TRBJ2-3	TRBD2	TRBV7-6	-	TGTGCCAGCAGCTTTGAAGGGGAGGGGCCGCAGTATTTT	CASSFEGEGPQYF
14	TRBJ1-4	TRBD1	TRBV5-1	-	TGCGCCAGCAGCTGGACAGGGGGGAATGAAAAACTGTTTTTT	CASSWTGGNEKLFF
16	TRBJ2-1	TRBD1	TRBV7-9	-	TGTGCCAGCAGCGGGCACAGGGGAAGCTCCTACAATGAGCAGTTCTTC	CASSGHRGSSYNEQFF
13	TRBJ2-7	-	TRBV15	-	TGTGCCACCAGCTCCCGGGACACCTTCGAGCAGTACTTC	CATSSRDTFEQYF
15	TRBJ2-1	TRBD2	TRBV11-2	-	TGTGTCAGCAGCGGGCTGCGGGAGAGCTACAATGAGCAGTTCTTC	CVSSGLRESYNEQFF
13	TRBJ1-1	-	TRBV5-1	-	TGCGCCAGCAGCAGCCGTGAGGCAACTGAAGCTTTCTTT	CASSSREATEAFF
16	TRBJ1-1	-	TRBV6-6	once	TGTGCCAGCAGTTACCCCACGGACACCCTGAACACTGAAGCTTTCTTT	CASSYPTDTLNTEAFF
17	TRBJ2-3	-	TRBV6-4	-	TGTGCCAGCACCGCCCTTACAGGTCTCCACAGCGCAGATACGCAGTATTTT	CASTALTGLHSADTQYF
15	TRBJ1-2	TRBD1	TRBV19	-	TGTGCCAGTAGTATATATGGGACAGTTAACTATGGCTACACCTTC	CASSIYGTVNYGYTF
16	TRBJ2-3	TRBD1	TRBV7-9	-	TGTGCCAGCAGCTTAGGACAGGGGACTAGCACAGATACGCAGTATTTT	CASSLGQGTSTDTQYF
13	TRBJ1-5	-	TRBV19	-	TGTGCCAGTAGTGCGACACAGAATCAGCCCCAGCATTTT	CASSATQNQPQHF
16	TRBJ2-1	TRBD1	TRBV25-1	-	TGTGCCAGCAGTCCCCACCCAGGACAGGGGTACAATGAGCAGTTCTTC	CASSPHPGQGYNEQFF
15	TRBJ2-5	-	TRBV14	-	TGTGCCAGCAGCCACCACGGGGGTAGCGGAGAGACCCAGTACTTC	CASSHHGGSGETQYF
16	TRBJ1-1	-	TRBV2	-	TGTGCCAGCAGTGAAGCGTTTCAGGGGTGGAACACTGAAGCTTTCTTT	CASSEAFQGWNTEAFF
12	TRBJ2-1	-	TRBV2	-	TGTGCCAGCAGTGTCAGGCCTGATGAGCAGTTCTTC	CASSVRPDEQFF
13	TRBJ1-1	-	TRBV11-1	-	TGTGCCAGCAGCTTATTCAGGAACACTGAAGCTTTCTTT	CASSLFRNTEAFF
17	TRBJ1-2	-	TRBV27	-	TGTGCCAGCAGTTCTGCAGGTCAGGAGGGGCTAGAGTATGGCTACACCTTC	CASSSAGQEGLEYGYTF
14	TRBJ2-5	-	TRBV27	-	TGTGCCAGCAGTTCCTCGGTCGGAGTTGGGACCCAGTACTTC	CASSSSVGVGTQYF
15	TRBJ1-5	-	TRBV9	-	TGTGCCAGCAGCGTAGGCGAAAGGGGCGGTCAGCCCCAGCATTTT	CASSVGERGGQPQHF
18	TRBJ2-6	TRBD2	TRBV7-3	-	TGTGCCAGCAGCTTACTAGCGGGAGGACCTTCTGGGGCCAACGTCCTGACTTTC	CASSLLAGGPSGANVLTF
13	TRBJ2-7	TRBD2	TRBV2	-	TGTGCCAGGAGCGGGGGGAGCTCCTACGAGCAGTACTTC	CARSGGSSYEQYF
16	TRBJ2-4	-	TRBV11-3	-	TGTGCCAGCAGCGCTAGGGGGGGGGTTGTTGGTAACATTCAGTACTTC	CASSARGGVVGNIQYF
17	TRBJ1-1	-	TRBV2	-	TGTGCCAGCAGTCTTCTGGGAGACATCGTCATGAACACTGAAGCTTTCTTT	CASSLLGDIVMNTEAFF
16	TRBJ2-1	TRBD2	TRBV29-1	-	TGCAGCGTTGATATCTTAGCGGGTTGGCCCTACAATGAGCAGTTCTTC	CSVDILAGWPYNEQFF
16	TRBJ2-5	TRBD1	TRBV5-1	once	TGCGCCAGCAGCACCATCGGGACAGGGGGGCAGGAGACCCAGTACTTC	CASSTIGTGGQETQYF
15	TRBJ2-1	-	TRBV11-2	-	TGTGCCAGCAGCTTAGATAGCGGACCTTGGAATGAGCAGTTCTTC	CASSLDSGPWNEQFF
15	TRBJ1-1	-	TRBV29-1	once	TGCAGCGGGGGGCGCGAGGCTTCGGGGAACACTGAAGCTTTCTTT	CSGGREASGNTEAFF
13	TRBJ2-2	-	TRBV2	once	TGTGCCAGCAGTTTGACTGTCACCGGGGAGCTGTTTTTT	CASSLTVTGELFF
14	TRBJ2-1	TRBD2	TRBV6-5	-	TGTGCCAGCAAGACAGCGGGAGTCGACAATGAGCAGTTCTTC	CASKTAGVDNEQFF